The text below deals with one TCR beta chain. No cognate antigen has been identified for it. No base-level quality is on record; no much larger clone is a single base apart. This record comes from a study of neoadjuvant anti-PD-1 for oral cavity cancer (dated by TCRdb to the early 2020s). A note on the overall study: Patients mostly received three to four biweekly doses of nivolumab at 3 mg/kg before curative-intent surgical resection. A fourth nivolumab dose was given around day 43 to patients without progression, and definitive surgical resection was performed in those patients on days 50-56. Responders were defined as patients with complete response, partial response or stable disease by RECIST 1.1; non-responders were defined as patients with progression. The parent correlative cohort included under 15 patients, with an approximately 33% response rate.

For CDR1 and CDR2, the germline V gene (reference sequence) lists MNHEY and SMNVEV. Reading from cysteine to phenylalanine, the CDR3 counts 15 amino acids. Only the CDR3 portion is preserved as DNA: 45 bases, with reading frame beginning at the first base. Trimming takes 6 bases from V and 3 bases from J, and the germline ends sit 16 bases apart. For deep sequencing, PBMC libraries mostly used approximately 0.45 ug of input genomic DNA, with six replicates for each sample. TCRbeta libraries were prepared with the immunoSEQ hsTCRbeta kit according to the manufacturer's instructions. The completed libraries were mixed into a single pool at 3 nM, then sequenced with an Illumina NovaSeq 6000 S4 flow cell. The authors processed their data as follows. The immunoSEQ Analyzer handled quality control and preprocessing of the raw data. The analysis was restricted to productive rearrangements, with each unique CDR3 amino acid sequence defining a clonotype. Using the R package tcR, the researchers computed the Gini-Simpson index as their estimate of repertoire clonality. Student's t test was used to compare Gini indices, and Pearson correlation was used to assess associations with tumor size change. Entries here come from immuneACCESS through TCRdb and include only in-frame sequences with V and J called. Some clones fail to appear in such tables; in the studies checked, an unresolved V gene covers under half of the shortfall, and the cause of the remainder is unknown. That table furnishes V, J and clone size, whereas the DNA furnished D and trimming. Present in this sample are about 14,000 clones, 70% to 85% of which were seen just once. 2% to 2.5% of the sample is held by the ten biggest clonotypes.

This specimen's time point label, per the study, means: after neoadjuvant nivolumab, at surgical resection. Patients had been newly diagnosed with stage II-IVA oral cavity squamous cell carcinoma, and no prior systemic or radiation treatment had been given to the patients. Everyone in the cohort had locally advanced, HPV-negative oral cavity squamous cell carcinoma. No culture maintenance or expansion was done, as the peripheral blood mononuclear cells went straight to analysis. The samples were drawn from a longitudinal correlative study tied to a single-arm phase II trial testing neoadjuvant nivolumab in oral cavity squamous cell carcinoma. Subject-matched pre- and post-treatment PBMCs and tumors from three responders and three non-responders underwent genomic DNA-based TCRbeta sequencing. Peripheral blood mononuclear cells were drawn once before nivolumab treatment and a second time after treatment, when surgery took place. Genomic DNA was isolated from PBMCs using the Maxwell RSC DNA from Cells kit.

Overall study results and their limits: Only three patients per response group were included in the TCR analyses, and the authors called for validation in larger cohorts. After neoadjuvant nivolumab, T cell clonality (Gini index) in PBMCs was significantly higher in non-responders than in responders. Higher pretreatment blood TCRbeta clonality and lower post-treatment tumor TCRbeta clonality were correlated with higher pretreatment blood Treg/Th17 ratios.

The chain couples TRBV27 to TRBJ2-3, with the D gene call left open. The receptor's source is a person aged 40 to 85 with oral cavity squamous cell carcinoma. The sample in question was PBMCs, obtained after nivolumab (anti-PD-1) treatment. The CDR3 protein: CASSITRRGTDTQYF. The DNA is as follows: TGTGCCAGCAGCATCACCAGGCGAGGAACAGATACGCAGTATTTT.